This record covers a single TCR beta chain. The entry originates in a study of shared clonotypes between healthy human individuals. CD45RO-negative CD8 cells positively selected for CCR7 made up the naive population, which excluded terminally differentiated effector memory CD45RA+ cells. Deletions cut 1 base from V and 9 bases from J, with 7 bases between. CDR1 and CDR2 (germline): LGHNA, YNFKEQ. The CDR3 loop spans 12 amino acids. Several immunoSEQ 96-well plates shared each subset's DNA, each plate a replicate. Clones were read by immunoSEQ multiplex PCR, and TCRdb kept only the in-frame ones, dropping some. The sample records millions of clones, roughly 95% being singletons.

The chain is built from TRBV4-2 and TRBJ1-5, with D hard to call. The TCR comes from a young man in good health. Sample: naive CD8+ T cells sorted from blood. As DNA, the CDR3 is TGTGCCAGCAGCCAAGCAGGCAGGCCCCAGCATTTT. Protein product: CASSQAGRPQHF.